What follows is one T cell receptor beta chain and its context. The target antigen is unknown. A much larger clone lies one base from this, so it may be a read error. The entry originates in a study of blood T cells in healthy people across ages. General observations from the study: Comparison with aged donors showed that long-lived donors had more naive CD4+ cells and higher diversity.

Sample-barcoded 5' priming and a J-beta primer mix drove a second PCR of 7 to 11 cycles. TCRdb recomputed calls from the 5' RACE reads with MiXCR, one row per CDR3 protein. The repertoire has roughly 1.5 million distinct CDR3 sequences, 35% to 45% of them found once; the top ten carry about 4%. Trimming shortened V by 3 bases and J by 13 bases, and 10 bases separated the two germline ends. The CDR3 runs 11 residues. Germline V gene data show CDR1 as LGHDT and CDR2 as YNNKEL (reference sequence). The genes are TRBV3-1 and TRBJ2-1; D is unclear. Sequencing used blood. This clonotype was obtained from a woman younger than 30 in good health. The CDR3 here is CASSQIKTQFF. CDR3 nucleotides: TGTGCCAGCAGCCAGATAAAGACCCAGTTCTTC.